This T cell receptor (beta chain) was retrieved from a study of siplizumab effects on memory and regulatory T cells. A word on this clone: The antigen remains undetermined.

TCRdb keeps only in-frame clones here, not all; method: immunoSEQ multiplex PCR. The sample holds about 9,900 clones, around 40% seen once. CDR1 SGHTA and CDR2 FQGNSA come from the germline V gene. V was trimmed by 8 bases and J by 7 bases, leaving 21 bases between them. The CDR3 is 15 residues long. Kept together in coculture, the mixed lymphocyte reaction cells spent 6 days at 37°C. CFSE was used to stain responder PBMCs and Violet Dye to stain stimulator PBMCs, which were then pooled 1:1. The sample was CFSE-low (dividing) CD4+ T cells sorted from an allogeneic mixed lymphocyte reaction. The receptor's source is a human donor in good health; the cells came from an allogeneic mixed lymphocyte reaction. This sequence joins TRBV7-2 and TRBJ2-1; maybe TRBD2 (6 bases). CDR3 DNA sequence: TGTGCCAGCGCCCTAATGCTCGGAGGAGGGAATGAGCAGTTCTTC. Translation: CASALMLGGGNEQFF.